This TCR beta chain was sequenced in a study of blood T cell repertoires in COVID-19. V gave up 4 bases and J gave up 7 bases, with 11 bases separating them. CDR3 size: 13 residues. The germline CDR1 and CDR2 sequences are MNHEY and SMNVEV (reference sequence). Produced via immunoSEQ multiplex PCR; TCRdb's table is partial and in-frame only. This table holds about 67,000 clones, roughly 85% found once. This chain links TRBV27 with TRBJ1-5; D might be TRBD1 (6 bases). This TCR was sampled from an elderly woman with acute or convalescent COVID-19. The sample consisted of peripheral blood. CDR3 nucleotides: TGTGCCAGCAGTTACAGGGTCAAACAGCCCCAGCATTTT. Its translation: CASSYRVKQPQHF.